The 9 T cell receptor beta chains given below trace back to one sample, sequenced in a study of neoadjuvant anti-PD-1 for oral cavity cancer. Some clones are missing from TCRdb's copy, which holds only in-frame ones; the method was immunoSEQ multiplex PCR. The table has over 10,000 clones, over 60% seen once; the top ten hold 2% to 3%. Source: PBMCs, taken before nivolumab (anti-PD-1) treatment. The origin of the receptors is a person between 40 and 85 years old with oral cavity squamous cell carcinoma.

This clone was recorded a few times. The V call is TRBV11-1, the J call TRBJ1-2, with D uncertain. Germline V CDR1 and CDR2: SGHAT, FQDESV (reference sequence). This CDR3 has 12 residues. V was clipped by 6 bases and J by 4 bases, with 9 bases between them. In DNA form, the CDR3 reads TGTGCCAGCAGGGACCCTCTCTATGGCTACACCTTC. Translating it yields CASRDPLYGYTF. Full variable domain (remainder filled in from reference TRBV11-1 and TRBJ1-2): EAEVAQSPRYKITEKSQAVAFWCDPISGHATLYWYRQILGQGPELLVQFQDESVVDDSQLPKDRFSAERLKGVDSTLKIQPAELGDSAMYLCASRDPLYGYTFGSGTRLTVV.

The chain has TRBV7-9 and TRBJ2-3; D might be TRBD1 or TRBD2, each matching 5 bases. Trimming shortened V by 3 bases and J by 2 bases, and 12 bases separated the two germline ends. CDR1 and CDR2 (germline): SEHNR, FQNEAQ (reference sequence). This CDR3 is 15 amino acids long. CDR3 amino acids: CASSLGEQSTDTQYF. The CDR3 region has the DNA TGTGCCAGCAGCTTGGGGGAACAGTCCACAGATACGCAGTATTTT.

V and J are TRBV6-6 and TRBJ1-2; tentative D call: TRBD1 (5 bases). CDR3 length equals 14 residues. Per germline, CDR1 MNHNY and CDR2 SVGAGI (reference sequence). The V and J ends lost 5 bases and 8 bases respectively, with 18 bases between them. CDR3 bases: TGTGCCAGCAGTAGAACTCGGGACGTGTGGGGCTACACCTTC. Protein product: CASSRTRDVWGYTF.

The chain links TRBV18 to TRBJ1-2; D ambiguous. The CDR3 is 14 amino acids. Trimming shortened V by 3 bases and J by 3 bases, and 11 bases separated the two germline ends. The germline CDR1 and CDR2 sequences are KGHSH and LQKENI. The CDR3 nucleotides are TGTGCCAGCTCACCGGTCCCGGTGGACTATGGCTACACCTTC. Amino acid sequence: CASSPVPVDYGYTF.

This clone was found a few times. The rearrangement uses TRBV30 and TRBJ1-5; perhaps TRBD1 as D (5 bases). Germline CDR1 GTSNPN, CDR2 SVGIG (reference sequence). With 0 bases removed from V and 4 bases from J, the gap between germline ends came to 10 bases. This CDR3 has 14 amino acids. The CDR3 loop reads CAWSVLWGNQPQHF. For the CDR3, the DNA is TGTGCCTGGAGTGTACTCTGGGGGAATCAGCCCCAGCATTTT.

This chain links TRBV11-2 with TRBJ2-7, with TRBD2 matching over 8 bases. CDR3 length: 13 amino acids. Germline V gives CDR1 SGHAT, CDR2 FQNNGV. Trimming cost V 5 bases and J 4 bases; bases outside gene matches: 4. The CDR3 DNA reads as TGTGCCAGCAGCCGGGAGGGCCGTTACGAGCAGTACTTC. As protein: CASSREGRYEQYF.

V is TRBV7-2 and J is TRBJ1-5; 8 nucleotides line up with TRBD1. The J segment lost 7 bases and the V segment lost 0 bases, leaving 5 bases of the junction unmatched. The CDR3 sequence is 15 residues long. Germline CDR1 reads SGHTA; CDR2 reads FQGNSA. The DNA of the CDR3 is TGTGCCAGCAGCTTAGCGCCAGGGACAGGCCAGCCCCAGCATTTT. Its translation is CASSLAPGTGQPQHF.

This clone was seen a handful of times. V usage is TRBV5-1 and J usage is TRBJ2-2, with 7 bases that match TRBD1. The CDR3 is made up of 14 amino acids. CDR1 and CDR2 (germline): SGHRS, YFSETQ. J was trimmed by 0 bases and V by 4 bases; bases with no gene match: 0. The DNA of the CDR3 is TGCGCCAGCAGCGGACAGGCGAACACCGGGGAGCTGTTTTTT. Translation: CASSGQANTGELFF.

This clone has more than one count but fewer than ten. V gene TRBV14 combines with J gene TRBJ1-3; D is undetermined. V dropped 1 base and J dropped 3 bases, with 4 bases sitting between them. CDR1 is SGHDN and CDR2 is FVKESK in the germline V gene. The CDR3 sequence is 13 residues long. Written as DNA, the CDR3 is TGTGCCAGCAGCCAAGTTGTTGGAAACACCATATATTTT. Protein: CASSQVVGNTIYF. The full variable domain, rest sourced from reference TRBV14 and TRBJ1-3, is EAGVTQFPSHSVIEKGQTVTLRCDPISGHDNLYWYRRVMGKEIKFLLHFVKESKQDESGMPNNRFLAERTGGTYSTLKVQPAELEDSGVYFCASSQVVGNTIYFGEGSWLTVV.